Reported below is one TCR beta chain. The source of the sample is a study of blood T cell repertoires in COVID-19. CDR1 is SGHTA, CDR2 FQGTGA, per germline. The CDR3 loop spans 15 amino acids. Deletions cut 6 bases from V and 3 bases from J, with 18 bases between. TCRdb's table, derived via immunoSEQ multiplex PCR, lists solely in-frame clones and lacks some. This sample has around 440,000 clones, with approximately 88% found just once. The rearrangement joins TRBV7-3 to TRBJ2-7; D might be TRBD2 (6 bases). The receptor's source is a woman aged 45-65 years with COVID-19, enrolled during active disease. The sample comprised peripheral blood. In DNA, the CDR3 is TGTGCCAGCAGTTTCTTCCCCGGGACTGACTACGAGCAGTACTTC. Protein product: CASSFFPGTDYEQYF.